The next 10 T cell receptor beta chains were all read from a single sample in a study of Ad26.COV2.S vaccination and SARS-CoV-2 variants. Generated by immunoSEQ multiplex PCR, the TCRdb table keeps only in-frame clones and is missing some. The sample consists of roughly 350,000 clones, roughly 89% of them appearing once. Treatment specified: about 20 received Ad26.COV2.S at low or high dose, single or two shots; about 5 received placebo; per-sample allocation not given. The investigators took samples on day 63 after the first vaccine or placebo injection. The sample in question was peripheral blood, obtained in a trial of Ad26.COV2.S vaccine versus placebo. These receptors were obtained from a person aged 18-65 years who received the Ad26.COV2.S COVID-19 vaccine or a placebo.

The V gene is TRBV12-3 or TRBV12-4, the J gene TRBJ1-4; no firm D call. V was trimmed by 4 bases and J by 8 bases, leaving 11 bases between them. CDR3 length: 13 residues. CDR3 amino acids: CASSWDSDEKLFF. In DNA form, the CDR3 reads TGTGCCAGCAGTTGGGATTCGGACGAAAAACTGTTTTTT.

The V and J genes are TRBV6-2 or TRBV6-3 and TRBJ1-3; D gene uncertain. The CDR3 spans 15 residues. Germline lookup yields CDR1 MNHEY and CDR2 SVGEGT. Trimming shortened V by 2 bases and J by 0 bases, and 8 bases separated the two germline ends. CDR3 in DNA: TGTGCCAGCAGTTACACGGAGTCCTCTGGAAACACCATATATTTT. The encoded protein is CASSYTESSGNTIYF.

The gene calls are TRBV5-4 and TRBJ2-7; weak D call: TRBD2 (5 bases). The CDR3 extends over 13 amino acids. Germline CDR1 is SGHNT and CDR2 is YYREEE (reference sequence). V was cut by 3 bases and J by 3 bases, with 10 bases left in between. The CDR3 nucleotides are TGTGCCAGCAGCTACCCGGGAAGCTACGAGCAGTACTTC. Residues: CASSYPGSYEQYF.

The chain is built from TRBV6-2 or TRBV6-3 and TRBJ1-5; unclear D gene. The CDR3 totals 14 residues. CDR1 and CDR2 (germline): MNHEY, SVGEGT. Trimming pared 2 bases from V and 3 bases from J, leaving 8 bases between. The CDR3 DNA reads TGTGCCAGCAGTTACAGGCGTTTCAATCAGCCCCAGCATTTT. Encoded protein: CASSYRRFNQPQHF.

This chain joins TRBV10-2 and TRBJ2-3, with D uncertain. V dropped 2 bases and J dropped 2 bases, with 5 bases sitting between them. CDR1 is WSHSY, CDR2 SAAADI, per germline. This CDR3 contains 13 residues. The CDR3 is CASSEINTDTQYF. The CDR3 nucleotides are TGCGCCAGCAGTGAGATCAACACAGATACGCAGTATTTT.

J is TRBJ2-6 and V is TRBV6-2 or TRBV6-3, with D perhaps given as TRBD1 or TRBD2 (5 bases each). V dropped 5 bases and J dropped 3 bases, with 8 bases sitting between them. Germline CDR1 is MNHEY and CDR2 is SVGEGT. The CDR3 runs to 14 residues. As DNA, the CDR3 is TGTGCCAGCAGTCCGGGGCTTGGGGCCAACGTCCTGACTTTC. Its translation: CASSPGLGANVLTF.

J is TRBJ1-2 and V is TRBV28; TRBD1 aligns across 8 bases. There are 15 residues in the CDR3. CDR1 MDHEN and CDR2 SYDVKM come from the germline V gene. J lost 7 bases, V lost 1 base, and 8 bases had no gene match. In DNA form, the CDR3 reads TGTGCCAGCAGTTTATCTGGGACAGGCAAGCGTGGCTACACCTTC. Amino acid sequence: CASSLSGTGKRGYTF.

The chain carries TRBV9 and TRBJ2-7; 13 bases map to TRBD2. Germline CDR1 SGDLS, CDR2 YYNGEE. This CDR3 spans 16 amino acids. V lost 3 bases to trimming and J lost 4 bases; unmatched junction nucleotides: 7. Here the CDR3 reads CASSAGLAGVLYEQYF. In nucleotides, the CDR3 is TGTGCCAGCAGCGCCGGACTAGCGGGAGTCCTTTACGAGCAGTACTTC.

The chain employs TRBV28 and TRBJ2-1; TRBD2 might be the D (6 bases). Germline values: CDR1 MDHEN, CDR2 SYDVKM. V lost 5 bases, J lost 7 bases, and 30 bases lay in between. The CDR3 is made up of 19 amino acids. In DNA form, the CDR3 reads TGTGCCAGCAGTGAGTACCGAGGGACTTTGGTGGGGGGTGGAAATGAGCAGTTCTTC. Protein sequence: CASSEYRGTLVGGGNEQFF.

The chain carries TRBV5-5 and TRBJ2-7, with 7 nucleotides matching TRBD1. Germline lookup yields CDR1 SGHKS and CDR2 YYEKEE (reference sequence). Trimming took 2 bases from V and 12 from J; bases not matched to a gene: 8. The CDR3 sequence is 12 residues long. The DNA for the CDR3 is TGTGCCAGCAGCTTTAGACAGGGCGATCTGTACTTC. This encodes CASSFRQGDLYF. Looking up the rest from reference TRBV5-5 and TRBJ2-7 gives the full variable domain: DAGVTQSPTHLIKTRGQQVTLRCSPISGHKSVSWYQQVLGQGPQFIFQYYEKEERGRGNFPDRFSARQFPNYSSELNVNALLLGDSALYLCASSFRQGDLYFGPGTRLTVT.